This entry lists 26 T cell receptor beta chains sequenced from one sample in a study of cytomegalovirus exposure and HLA in healthy donors. The PCR contained 60 Vbeta and 13 Jbeta primers. Generated by immunoSEQ multiplex PCR, the TCRdb table keeps only in-frame clones and is missing some. The table lists 150,000 to 200,000 clones, 70% to 90% of them singletons. Material: PBMCs. All receptors come from a man younger than 30 in good health and CMV-seropositive.

The chain combines TRBV7-2 with TRBJ2-3, with 7 bases fitting TRBD1. This CDR3 spans 16 amino acids. Germline V gives CDR1 SGHTA, CDR2 FQGNSA. The junction had 9 bases not matched to a gene; V was cut back by 2 bases and J by 4 bases. As DNA, the CDR3 is TGTGCCAGCAGCTTAACTTGGGGACAGACGGCAGATACGCAGTATTTT. Protein product: CASSLTWGQTADTQYF.

The chain carries TRBV6-1 and TRBJ2-1; 8 bases are a match to TRBD2. Trimming cost V 4 bases and J 3 bases; bases outside gene matches: 5. The CDR3 runs to 15 residues. Looked up from germline, CDR1 is MNHNS and CDR2 is SASEGT. CDR3: CASSVLAGHYNEQFF. Here the CDR3 DNA reads TGTGCCAGCAGTGTTTTAGCGGGGCACTACAATGAGCAGTTCTTC.

This chain links TRBV15 with TRBJ1-1; a possible D gene is TRBD1 (5 bases). The CDR3 totals 15 residues. Germline loops: CDR1 LNHNV, CDR2 YYDKDF (reference sequence). V was clipped by 7 bases and J by 7 bases, with 22 bases between them. CDR3 sequence: CATIDVGAGGFEAFF. CDR3 coding DNA: TGTGCCACCATCGACGTCGGGGCAGGAGGGTTTGAAGCTTTCTTT.

The CDR3 spells CASSRRTGTNTEAFF. The DNA of the CDR3 is TGCGCCAGCAGCCGTCGGACAGGGACTAACACTGAAGCTTTCTTT. The chain carries TRBV4-3 and TRBJ1-1; 8 nucleotides agree with TRBD1. The CDR3 runs to 15 residues. CDR1 is LGHNA, CDR2 YSLEER, per germline. After removal of 4 bases from V and 2 bases from J, the junction contained 6 bases not matched to a gene.

V and J are TRBV6-1 and TRBJ2-2; no clear D. The CDR3 has 16 residues. The ends were cut back, 1 base at V and 0 bases at J, with 9 bases in the middle. Germline V lookup: CDR1 MNHNS, CDR2 SASEGT. The chain's CDR3 is CASSEVDTTNTGELFF. Here the CDR3 DNA reads TGTGCCAGCAGTGAAGTCGACACGACGAACACCGGGGAGCTGTTTTTT.

This rearrangement joins TRBV7-3 to TRBJ2-1, with 10 bases aligning to TRBD2. The germline V gene has CDR1 SGHTA and CDR2 FQGTGA. The ends lost 5 bases at V and 1 base at J; junction bases unmatched: 2. CDR3 size: 15 residues. CDR3 nucleotides: TGTGCCAGCAGCCGGACTAGCGGATCCTACAATGAGCAGTTCTTC. It translates to CASSRTSGSYNEQFF.

This sequence joins TRBV15 and TRBJ1-2, with 7 nucleotides matching TRBD1. The CDR3 is made up of 14 amino acids. Germline values: CDR1 LNHNV, CDR2 YYDKDF (reference sequence). V lost 5 bases to trimming and J lost 5 bases; unmatched junction nucleotides: 8. The CDR3: CATSARQGPYGYTF. CDR3 DNA sequence: TGTGCCACCAGCGCGCGACAGGGACCATATGGCTACACCTTC.

J is TRBJ1-3 and V is TRBV6-5; weak D call: TRBD1 (6 bases). Germline assignment: CDR1 MNHEY and CDR2 SVGAGI. Trimming left V 6 bases short and J 0 bases short, with 12 bases between. CDR3 length: 15 amino acids. The CDR3 DNA is TGTGCCAGCAGAGTACAGGGAACCTCTGGAAACACCATATATTTT. Its translation is CASRVQGTSGNTIYF.

The chain links TRBV12-5 to TRBJ1-2; D is unclear. Trimming shortened V by 6 bases and J by 4 bases, and 12 bases separated the two germline ends. This CDR3 is built from 13 residues. Per the germline V gene, CDR1 is LGHNT and CDR2 is FRNRAP. The CDR3 DNA reads as TGTGCTAGTGGCCCCCCTTCCCTCTATGGCTACACCTTC. Amino acid sequence: CASGPPSLYGYTF.

In its sample, this clone was seen a few times. J is TRBJ2-1 and V is TRBV4-3, with 12 bases aligning to TRBD2. CDR3 length: 19 residues. Germline CDR1 reads LGHNA; CDR2 reads YSLEER. J lost 4 bases, V lost 0 bases, and 10 bases had no gene match. CDR3 amino acids: CASSQDLTLTSGGYNEQFF. In DNA, the CDR3 is TGCGCCAGCAGCCAAGACCTGACTTTGACTAGCGGGGGATACAATGAGCAGTTCTTC.

The J gene is TRBJ2-5, the V gene TRBV7-2; D not certain. The V and J ends lost 1 base and 5 bases respectively, with 8 bases between them. Germline-derived CDR1 and CDR2 are SGHTA and FQGNSA. This CDR3 is built from 13 residues. CDR3 nucleotides: TGTGCCAGCAGCTTAGGTCTTGTTGAGACCCAGTACTTC. As protein: CASSLGLVETQYF.

This chain connects TRBV10-3 to TRBJ2-1, with D maybe TRBD2 (6 bases). The V end lost 7 bases, the J end lost 8 bases, and 18 bases lay between the germline ends. The CDR3 loop spans 14 amino acids. Germline V gene sequence: CDR1 ENHRY, CDR2 SYGVKD. CDR3 sequence reads: CAIMHGSLTDEQFF. DNA of the CDR3: TGTGCCATCATGCACGGGAGCCTGACGGATGAGCAGTTCTTC.

This chain connects TRBV12-5 to TRBJ1-2, with TRBD1 matching 10 bases. V shed 3 bases, J shed 4 bases, and the junction held 5 bases outside the gene matches. The germline CDR1 and CDR2 sequences are LGHNT and FRNRAP. The CDR3 has 15 amino acids. For the CDR3, the DNA is TGTGCTAGTGGTTTCGGACAGGGGGATTCCTATGGCTACACCTTC. Encoded protein: CASGFGQGDSYGYTF.

This clone was recorded a few times. Different DNA sequences within this sample yield the same CDR3. J is TRBJ2-3 and V is TRBV6-5, with D possibly matching TRBD2 (6 bases). The V gene lost 1 base and the J gene lost 0 bases, with 11 bases spanning the gap. The CDR3 is made up of 16 amino acids. CDR1 is MNHEY, CDR2 SVGAGI, per germline. DNA of the CDR3: TGTGCCAGCAGTTACTTTCTGGCGGGAAGCACAGATACGCAGTATTTT. Protein sequence: CASSYFLAGSTDTQYF.

The CDR3, as DNA: TGTGCCAGCAGCTTCGCAGAATTGGACAGCGAGCAGTACTTC. As protein: CASSFAELDSEQYF. The rearrangement uses TRBV7-8 and TRBJ2-7; tentative D call: TRBD1 (6 bases). Germline V gene lookup returns CDR1 SGHVS and CDR2 FQNEAQ. The CDR3 is 14 residues long. The ends were cut back, 3 bases at V and 6 bases at J, with 15 bases in the middle.

The chain recombines TRBV7-6 with TRBJ2-3; 11 nucleotides align to TRBD2. After removal of 2 bases from V and 0 bases from J, the junction contained 13 bases not matched to a gene. Per the germline V gene, CDR1 is SGHVS and CDR2 is FNYEAQ. This CDR3 is built from 20 residues. This CDR3 reads CASSLFKLAGGPTSTDTQYF. CDR3 bases: TGTGCCAGCAGCTTATTTAAGCTAGCGGGGGGACCAACTAGCACAGATACGCAGTATTTT. The variable domain in full, with the rest retrieved from reference TRBV7-6 and TRBJ2-3, is GAGVSQSPRYKVTKRGQDVALRCDPISGHVSLYWYRQALGQGPEFLTYFNYEAQQDKSGLPNDRFSAERPEGSISTLTIQRTEQRDSAMYRCASSLFKLAGGPTSTDTQYFGPGTRLTVL.

This clone has a handful of counts. CDR3 sequence: CASSDPTGGARSYNEQFF. The CDR3 coding sequence is TGTGCCAGCAGTGATCCGACAGGGGGCGCTAGGTCCTACAATGAGCAGTTCTTC. The rearrangement uses TRBV2 and TRBJ2-1, with 10 bases matching TRBD1. The germline CDR1 and CDR2 sequences are SNHLY and FYNNEI. CDR3 size: 18 residues. Unmatched junction bases numbered 9, after V lost 3 bases and J lost 1 base.

The chain carries TRBV5-1 and TRBJ2-2; TRBD1 matches at 12 bases. There are 17 residues in the CDR3. Losses at the gene ends were 0 bases for V and 6 bases for J; bases not matched to a gene: 6. Germline lookup yields CDR1 SGHRS and CDR2 YFSETQ. CDR3 nucleotides: TGCGCCAGCAGCTTGGGATCGGGACAGGGGGCGGCCGGGGAGCTGTTTTTT. Its translation is CASSLGSGQGAAGELFF.

The V gene is TRBV6-5, the J gene TRBJ1-6; D is undetermined. The CDR3 covers 13 residues. Trimming cost V 4 bases and J 9 bases, with 10 bases left between them. Germline V lookup: CDR1 MNHEY, CDR2 SVGAGI. DNA of the CDR3: TGTGCCAGCAGTTCCAGACAAAGTTCACCCCTCCACTTT. Translation gives CASSSRQSSPLHF.

This clone was picked up a small number of times. The chain combines TRBV4-1 with TRBJ2-1, with 10 bases matching TRBD2. CDR3 size: 19 residues. Germline V gene data show CDR1 as MGHRA and CDR2 as YSYEKL. Trimming at V came to 0 bases and at J to 0 bases, leaving 8 bases not matched to a gene. The CDR3 DNA reads TGCGCCAGCAGCCAAGATTCGGTTAGCGGGGGGAGCTCCTACAATGAGCAGTTCTTC. Its protein product is CASSQDSVSGGSSYNEQFF.

The rearrangement joins TRBV20-1 to TRBJ1-1; D remains unclear. V was clipped by 6 bases and J by 6 bases, with 5 bases between them. CDR3 length: 9 residues. Germline V gene data show CDR1 as DFQATT and CDR2 as SNEGSKA (reference sequence). CDR3 nucleotides: TGCAGTGCATGGCCTGAAGCTTTCTTT. It encodes CSAWPEAFF.

V and J are TRBV7-9 and TRBJ2-6; weak D call: TRBD1 (6 bases). V was pared by 3 bases and J by 3 bases, with 12 bases between. CDR1 SEHNR and CDR2 FQNEAQ come from the germline V gene (reference sequence). This CDR3 comprises 16 residues. The CDR3 region has the DNA TGTGCCAGCAGCTTTGGGGGCCCGAGTGGGGCCAACGTCCTGACTTTC. It yields the protein CASSFGGPSGANVLTF.

V is TRBV6-5 and J is TRBJ1-5; D not certain. The CDR3 sequence is 11 residues long. The V and J ends lost 4 bases and 5 bases respectively, with 3 bases between them. Looked up from germline, CDR1 is MNHEY and CDR2 is SVGAGI. CDR3 loop: CASSSHQPQHF. The CDR3 coding sequence is TGTGCCAGCAGTTCTCATCAGCCCCAGCATTTT.

V usage is TRBV7-9 and J usage is TRBJ2-6; maybe TRBD2 (6 bases). This CDR3 spans 17 amino acids. The V end lost 1 base, the J end lost 3 bases, and 13 bases lay between the germline ends. Germline CDR1 and CDR2: SEHNR and FQNEAQ (reference sequence). The chain's CDR3 is CASSLVRDWFGANVLTF. In DNA, the CDR3 is TGTGCCAGCAGCTTAGTGCGGGACTGGTTTGGGGCCAACGTCCTGACTTTC.

This chain connects TRBV7-5 to TRBJ1-6; the table gives TRBD1 as D, unverified against the DNA. TRBV7-5 is reported as a pseudogene. The CDR3 totals 17 residues. The CDR3 region is CARSLTGRLSYNSPLHF. CDR3 DNA: TGTGCCAGAAGCTTGACAGGGCGCCTCTCCTATAATTCACCCCTCCACTTT.

The chain employs TRBV25-1 and TRBJ2-1, with D possibly matching TRBD2 (5 bases). Trimming shortened V by 5 bases and J by 2 bases, and 10 bases separated the two germline ends. The CDR3 runs 14 residues. The germline gives CDR1 MGHDK, CDR2 SYGVNS. CDR3: CASSSGNPYNEQFF. The CDR3 DNA reads TGTGCCAGCAGTTCGGGGAACCCCTACAATGAGCAGTTCTTC.